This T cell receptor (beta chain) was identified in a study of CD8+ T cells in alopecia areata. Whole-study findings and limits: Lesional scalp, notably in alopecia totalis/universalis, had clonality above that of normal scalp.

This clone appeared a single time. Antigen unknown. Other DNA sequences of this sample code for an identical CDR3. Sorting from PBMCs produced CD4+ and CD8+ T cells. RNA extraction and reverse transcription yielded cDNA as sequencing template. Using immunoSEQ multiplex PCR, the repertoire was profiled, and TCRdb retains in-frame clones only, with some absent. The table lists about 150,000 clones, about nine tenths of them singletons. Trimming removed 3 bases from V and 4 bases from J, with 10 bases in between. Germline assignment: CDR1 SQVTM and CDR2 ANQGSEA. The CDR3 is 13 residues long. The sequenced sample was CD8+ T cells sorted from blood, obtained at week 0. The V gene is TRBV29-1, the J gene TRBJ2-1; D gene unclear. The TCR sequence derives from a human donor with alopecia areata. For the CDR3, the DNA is TGCAGCGTTGATGGCGGTTCTTACAATGAGCAGTTCTTC. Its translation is CSVDGGSYNEQFF.